Sequencing of this T cell receptor beta chain was carried out in a study of naive and memory T cell subsets. Study results and caveats: Possibly reflecting memory cells re-expressing CD45RA, a few larger clonotypes occurred in naive repertoires, especially CD8.

V was cut by 6 bases and J by 3 bases, with 20 bases left in between. The CDR3 sequence is 16 residues long. Germline CDR1 is LGHNA and CDR2 is YNFKEQ. This clonotype was observed a few times. No antigen is known for it. An equimolar mix of two oligonucleotides served as the beta constant-region primer for TRBC1 and TRBC2. Four rounds of PCR amplified the ligated cDNA using nested alpha and beta constant-region primers plus SP2. TCRdb ran MiXCR on the UMI-ligation and nested PCR reads and lists one entry per CDR3 protein. In the table there are 150,000 or so distinct CDR3 sequences, roughly 22% of which are singletons.

Sequences were obtained from naive CD4+ T cells from blood. The chain carries TRBV4-2 and TRBJ2-5; the D gene is possibly TRBD2 (5 bases). The TCR sequence derives from a human donor in good health. The chain's CDR3 is CASSRDPRGSKETQYF. The CDR3 DNA reads TGTGCCAGCAGTAGAGACCCCCGCGGGTCAAAAGAGACCCAGTACTTC.